This TCR beta chain was captured by sequencing in a study of cytomegalovirus exposure and HLA in healthy donors. Study background: For the approximately 410 genotyped donors, approximately 82% fell within the Caucasian-associated ancestry cluster. General study points: Prior analysis indicated that the majority of TCR beta V segments exhibited productivity approximately 87% or approximately 30% of the time.

As to this clone: Its antigen remains unknown.

Use of 60 Vbeta and 13 Jbeta primers characterized the PCR. Generated by immunoSEQ multiplex PCR, the TCRdb table keeps only in-frame clones and is missing some. The sample contains 180,000 or so clones, about 80% of which appear only once. With 0 bases removed from V and 4 bases from J, the gap between germline ends came to 13 bases. This CDR3 is built from 15 residues. Germline V CDR1 and CDR2: SGHDT, YYEEEE. All the people who gave samples were healthy bone marrow donors. The V and J genes are TRBV5-6 and TRBJ1-1; D is uncertain. This TCR was recovered from a middle-aged man in good health and CMV-seronegative. The sequenced material came from PBMCs. CDR3 coding DNA: TGTGCCAGCAGCTTGGTCAGCACCGGCGGCACTGAAGCTTTCTTT. Encoded protein: CASSLVSTGGTEAFF.